This paragraph reports one TCR beta chain. This entry comes from a study of blood T cell repertoires in COVID-19. Overall study: Samples representing acute and convalescent COVID-19 were sourced from the United States, Italy and Spain.

The CDR3 spans 17 residues. J lost 2 bases, V lost 1 base, and 10 bases had no gene match. The germline V gene encodes CDR1 SGHDT and CDR2 YYEEEE. Sequencing was performed with immunoSEQ multiplex PCR; in TCRdb, only in-frame clones are kept and a portion is missing. The data show under 150,000 clones, more than 80% seen once. The chain carries TRBV5-6 and TRBJ2-7; TRBD1 agrees at 9 bases. The source material was peripheral blood. The sequence came from a woman aged 55-75 years with active COVID-19. CDR3 sequence (DNA): TGTGCCAGCAGCTTGCCACCCCCCGGGACAGGGCCCTACGAGCAGTACTTC. It translates to CASSLPPPGTGPYEQYF.